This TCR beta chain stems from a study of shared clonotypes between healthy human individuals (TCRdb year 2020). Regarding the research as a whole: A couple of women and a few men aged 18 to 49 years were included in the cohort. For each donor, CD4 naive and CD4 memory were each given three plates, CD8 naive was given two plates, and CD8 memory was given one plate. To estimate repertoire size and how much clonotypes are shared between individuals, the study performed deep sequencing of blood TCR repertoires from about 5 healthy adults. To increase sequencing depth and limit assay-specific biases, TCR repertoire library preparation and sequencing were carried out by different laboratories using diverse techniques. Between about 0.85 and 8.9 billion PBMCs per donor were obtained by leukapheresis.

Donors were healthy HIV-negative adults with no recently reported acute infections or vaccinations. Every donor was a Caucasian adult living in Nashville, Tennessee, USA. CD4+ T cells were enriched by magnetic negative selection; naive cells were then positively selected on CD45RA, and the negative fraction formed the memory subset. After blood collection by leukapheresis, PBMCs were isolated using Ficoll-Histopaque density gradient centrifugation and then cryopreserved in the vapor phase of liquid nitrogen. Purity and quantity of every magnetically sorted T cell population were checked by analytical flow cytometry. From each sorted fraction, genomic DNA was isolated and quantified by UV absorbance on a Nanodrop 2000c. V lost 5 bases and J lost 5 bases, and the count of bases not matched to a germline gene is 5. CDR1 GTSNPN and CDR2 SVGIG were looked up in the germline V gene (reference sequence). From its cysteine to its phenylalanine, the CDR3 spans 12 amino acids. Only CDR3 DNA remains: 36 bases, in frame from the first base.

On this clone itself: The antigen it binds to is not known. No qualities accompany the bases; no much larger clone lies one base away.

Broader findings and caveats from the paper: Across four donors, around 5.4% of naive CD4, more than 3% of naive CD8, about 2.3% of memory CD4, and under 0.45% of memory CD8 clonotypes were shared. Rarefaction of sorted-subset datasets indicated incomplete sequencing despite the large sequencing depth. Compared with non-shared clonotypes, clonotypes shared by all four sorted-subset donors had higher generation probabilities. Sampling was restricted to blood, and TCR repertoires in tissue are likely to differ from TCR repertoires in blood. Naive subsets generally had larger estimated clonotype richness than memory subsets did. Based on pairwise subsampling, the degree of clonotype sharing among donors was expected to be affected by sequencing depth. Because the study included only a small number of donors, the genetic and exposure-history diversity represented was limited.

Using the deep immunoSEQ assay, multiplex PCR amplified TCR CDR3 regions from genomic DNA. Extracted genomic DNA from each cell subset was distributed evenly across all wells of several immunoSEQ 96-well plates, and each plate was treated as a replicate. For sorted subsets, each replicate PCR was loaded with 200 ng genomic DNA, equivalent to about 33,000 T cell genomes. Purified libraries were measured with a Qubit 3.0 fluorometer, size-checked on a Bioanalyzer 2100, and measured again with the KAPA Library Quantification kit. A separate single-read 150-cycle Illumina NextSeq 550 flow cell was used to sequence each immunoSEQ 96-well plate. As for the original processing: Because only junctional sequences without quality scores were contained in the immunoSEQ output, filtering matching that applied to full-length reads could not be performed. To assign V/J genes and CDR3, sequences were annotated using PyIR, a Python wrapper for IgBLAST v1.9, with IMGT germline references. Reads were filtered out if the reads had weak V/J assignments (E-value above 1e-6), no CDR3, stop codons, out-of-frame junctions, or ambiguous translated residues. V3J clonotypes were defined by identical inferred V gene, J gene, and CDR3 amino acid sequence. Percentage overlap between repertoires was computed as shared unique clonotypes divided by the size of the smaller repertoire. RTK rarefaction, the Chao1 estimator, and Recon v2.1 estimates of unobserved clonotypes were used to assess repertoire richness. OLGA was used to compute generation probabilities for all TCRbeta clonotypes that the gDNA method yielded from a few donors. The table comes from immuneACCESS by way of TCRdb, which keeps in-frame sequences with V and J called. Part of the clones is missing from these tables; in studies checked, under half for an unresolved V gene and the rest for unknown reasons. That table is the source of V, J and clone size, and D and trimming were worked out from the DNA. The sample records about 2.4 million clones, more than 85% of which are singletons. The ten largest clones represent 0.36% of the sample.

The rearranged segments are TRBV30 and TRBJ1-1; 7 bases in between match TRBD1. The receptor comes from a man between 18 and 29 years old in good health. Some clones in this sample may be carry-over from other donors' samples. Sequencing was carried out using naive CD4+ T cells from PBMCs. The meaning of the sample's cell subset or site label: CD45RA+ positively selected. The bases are TGTGCCTGGGACAGGGCGGGGACTGAAGCTTTCTTT. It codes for CAWDRAGTEAFF.